This T cell receptor (beta chain) was identified in a study of blood T cell repertoires in COVID-19. The germline V gene encodes CDR1 SNHLY and CDR2 FYNNEI. Losses at the gene ends were 2 bases for V and 4 bases for J; bases not matched to a gene: 5. The CDR3 sequence is 15 residues long. Profiling relied on immunoSEQ multiplex PCR, and the TCRdb table lists in-frame clones only, not all of them. The repertoire consists of under 200,000 clones, with roughly 81% occurring once and the leading ten covering roughly 5.4%. This TCR derives from a woman between 50 and 59 years old with COVID-19, enrolled during active disease. The chain links TRBV2 to TRBJ2-1; 7 positions agree with TRBD2. Material for sequencing was peripheral blood. The CDR3 DNA follows: TGTGCCAGCAGTGAATCCCCTAGCGGATACAATGAGCAGTTCTTC. Translation: CASSESPSGYNEQFF.